The 2 T cell receptor beta chains listed next were all sequenced from one sample in a study of T cells after yellow fever vaccination. TCRdb re-analysed the 5' RACE reads in MiXCR, keeping a single row per CDR3 protein. The top ten clones hold about 15% of a sample with 40,000 or so distinct CDR3 sequences, 6.8% of them seen once. Sample: CD8+ T cells not binding an NS4B(214-222) dextramer, sorted from PBMCs, taken 45 days after the yellow fever booster vaccination. The source of these receptors is a man aged 25-45 years who received the YFV17D yellow fever vaccine.

As for this clonotype: Mismatch with germline at one junction end may stem from a read error. The genes are TRBV6-5 and TRBJ2-7, with 12 nucleotides matching TRBD2. This CDR3 is built from 14 residues. Per the germline V gene, CDR1 is MNHEY and CDR2 is SVGAGI. CDR3 sequence reads: CASSYGTSGYAQYF. As DNA, the CDR3 is TGTGCCAGCAGTTACGGGACTAGCGGGTACGCGCAGTACTTC.

As regards this clonotype: Just one base apart from a much larger clone, this may be a read error. The CDR3 DNA follows: TGTGCCAGCAGTTACGAGCGCGACCGGGAGTATCACAATGAGCAGTTCTTC. Protein sequence: CASSYERDREYHNEQFF. The chain couples TRBV6-2 or TRBV6-3 to TRBJ2-1, with a tentative D call TRBD2 (6 bases). V dropped 2 bases and J dropped 5 bases, with 19 bases sitting between them. The CDR3 is 17 amino acids. The germline CDR1 and CDR2 sequences are MNHEY and SVGEGT.